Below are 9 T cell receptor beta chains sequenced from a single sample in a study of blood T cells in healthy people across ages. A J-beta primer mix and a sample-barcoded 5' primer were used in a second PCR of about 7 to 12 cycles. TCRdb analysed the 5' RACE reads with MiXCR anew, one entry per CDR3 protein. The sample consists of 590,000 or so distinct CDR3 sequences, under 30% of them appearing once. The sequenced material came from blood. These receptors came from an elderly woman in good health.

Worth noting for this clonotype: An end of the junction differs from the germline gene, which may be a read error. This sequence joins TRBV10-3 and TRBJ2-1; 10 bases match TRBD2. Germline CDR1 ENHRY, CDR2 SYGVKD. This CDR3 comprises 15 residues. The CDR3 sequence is CAISELAGRGNERFF. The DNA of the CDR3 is TGTGCCATCAGTGAACTAGCGGGGAGAGGCAATGAGCGGTTCTTC.

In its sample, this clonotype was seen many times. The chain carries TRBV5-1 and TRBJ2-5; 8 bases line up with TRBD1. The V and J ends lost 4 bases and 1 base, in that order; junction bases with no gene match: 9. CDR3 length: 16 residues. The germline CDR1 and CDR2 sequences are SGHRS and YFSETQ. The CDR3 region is CASSRSPDRVQETQYF. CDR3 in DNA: TGCGCCAGCAGCCGGTCGCCGGACAGGGTCCAAGAGACCCAGTACTTC.

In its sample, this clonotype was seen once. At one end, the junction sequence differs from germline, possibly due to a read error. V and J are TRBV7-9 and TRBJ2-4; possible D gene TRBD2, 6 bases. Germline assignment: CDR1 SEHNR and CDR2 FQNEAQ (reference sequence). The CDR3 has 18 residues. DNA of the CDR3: TGTGTCAGCAGCCACAACGGTCCGGGGGACCTAGCCAAAAACATTCAGTACTTC. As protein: CVSSHNGPGDLAKNIQYF.

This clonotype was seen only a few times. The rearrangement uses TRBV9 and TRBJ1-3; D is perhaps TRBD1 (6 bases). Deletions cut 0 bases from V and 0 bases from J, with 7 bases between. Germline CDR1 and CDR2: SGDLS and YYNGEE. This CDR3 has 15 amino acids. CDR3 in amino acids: CASSVEQGSGNTIYF. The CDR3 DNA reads TGTGCCAGCAGCGTAGAACAGGGCTCTGGAAACACCATATATTTT.

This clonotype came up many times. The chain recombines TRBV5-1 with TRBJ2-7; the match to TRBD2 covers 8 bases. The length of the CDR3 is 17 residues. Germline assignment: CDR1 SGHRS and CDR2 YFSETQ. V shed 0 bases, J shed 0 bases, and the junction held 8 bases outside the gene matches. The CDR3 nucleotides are TGCGCCAGCAGCTTGGCAAATAGCGGGGCCAGCTCCTACGAGCAGTACTTC. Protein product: CASSLANSGASSYEQYF. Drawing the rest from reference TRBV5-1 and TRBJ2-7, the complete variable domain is KAGVTQTPRYLIKTRGQQVTLSCSPISGHRSVSWYQQTPGQGLQFLFEYFSETQRNKGNFPGRFSGRQFSNSRSEMNVSTLELGDSALYLCASSLANSGASSYEQYFGPGTRLTVT.

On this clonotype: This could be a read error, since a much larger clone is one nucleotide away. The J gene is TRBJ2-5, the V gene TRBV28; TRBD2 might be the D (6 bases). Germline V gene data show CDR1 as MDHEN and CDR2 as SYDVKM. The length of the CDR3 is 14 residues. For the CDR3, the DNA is TGTGCCAACAGTTTCGGGGGAATGCAAGAGACCCAGTACTTC. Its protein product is CANSFGGMQETQYF.

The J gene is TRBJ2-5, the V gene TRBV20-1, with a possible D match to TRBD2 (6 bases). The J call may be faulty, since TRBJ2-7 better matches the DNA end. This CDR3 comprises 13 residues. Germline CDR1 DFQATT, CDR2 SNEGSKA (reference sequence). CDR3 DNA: TGCAGTGCTAGAGTTCGGGGACTCCCCGAGCAGTACTTC. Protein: CSARVRGLPEQYF.

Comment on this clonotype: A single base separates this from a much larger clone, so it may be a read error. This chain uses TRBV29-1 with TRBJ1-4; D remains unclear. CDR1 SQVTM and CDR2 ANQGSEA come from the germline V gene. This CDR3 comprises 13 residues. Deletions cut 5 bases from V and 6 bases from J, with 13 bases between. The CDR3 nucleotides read TGCAGCGTTTGCCGACGGGATGATGAAAAACTGTTTTTT. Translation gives CSVCRRDDEKLFF.

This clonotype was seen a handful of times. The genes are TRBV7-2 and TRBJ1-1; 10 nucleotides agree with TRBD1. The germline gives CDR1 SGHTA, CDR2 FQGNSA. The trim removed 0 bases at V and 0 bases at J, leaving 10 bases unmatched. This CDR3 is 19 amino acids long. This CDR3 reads CASSLASLDRGNMNTEAFF. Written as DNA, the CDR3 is TGTGCCAGCAGCTTAGCAAGCCTGGACAGGGGGAACATGAACACTGAAGCTTTCTTT.